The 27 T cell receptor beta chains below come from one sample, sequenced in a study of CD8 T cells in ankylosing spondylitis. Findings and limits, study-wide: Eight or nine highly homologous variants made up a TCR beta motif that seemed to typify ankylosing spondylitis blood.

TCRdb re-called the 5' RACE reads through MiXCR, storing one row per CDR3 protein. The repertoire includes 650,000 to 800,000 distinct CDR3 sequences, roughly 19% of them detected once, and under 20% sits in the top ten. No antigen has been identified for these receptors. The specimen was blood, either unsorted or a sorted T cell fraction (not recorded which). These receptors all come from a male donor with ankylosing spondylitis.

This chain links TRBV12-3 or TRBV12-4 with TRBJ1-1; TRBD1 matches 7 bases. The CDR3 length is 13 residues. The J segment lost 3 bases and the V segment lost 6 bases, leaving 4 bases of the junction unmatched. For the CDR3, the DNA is TGTGCCAGCAGGATCGGGACAGACACTGAAGCTTTCTTT. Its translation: CASRIGTDTEAFF.

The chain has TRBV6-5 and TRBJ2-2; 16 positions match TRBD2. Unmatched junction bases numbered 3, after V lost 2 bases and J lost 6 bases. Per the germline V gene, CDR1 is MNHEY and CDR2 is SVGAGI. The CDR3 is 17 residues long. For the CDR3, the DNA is TGTGCCAGCAGTTACGGGACTAGCGGGGGGGCCCCCGGGGAGCTGTTTTTT. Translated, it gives CASSYGTSGGAPGELFF.

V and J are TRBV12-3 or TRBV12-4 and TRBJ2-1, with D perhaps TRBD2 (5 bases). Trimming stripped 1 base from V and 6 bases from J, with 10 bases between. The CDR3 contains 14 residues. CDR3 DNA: TGTGCCAGCAGTTTAGACCGGGGTACCAATGAGCAGTTCTTC. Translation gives CASSLDRGTNEQFF.

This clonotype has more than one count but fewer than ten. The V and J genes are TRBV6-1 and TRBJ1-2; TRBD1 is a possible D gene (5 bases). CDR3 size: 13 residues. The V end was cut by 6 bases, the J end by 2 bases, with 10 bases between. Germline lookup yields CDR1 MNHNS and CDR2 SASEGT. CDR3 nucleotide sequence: TGTGCCAGCAGATTCGACAGCAACTATGGCTACACCTTC. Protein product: CASRFDSNYGYTF.

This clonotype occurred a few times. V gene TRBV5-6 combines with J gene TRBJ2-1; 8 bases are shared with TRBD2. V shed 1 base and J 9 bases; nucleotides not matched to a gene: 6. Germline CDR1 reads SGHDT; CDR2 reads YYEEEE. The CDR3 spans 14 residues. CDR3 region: CASSLPGGPGEQFF. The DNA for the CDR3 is TGTGCCAGCAGCTTGCCGGGAGGGCCTGGTGAGCAGTTCTTC.

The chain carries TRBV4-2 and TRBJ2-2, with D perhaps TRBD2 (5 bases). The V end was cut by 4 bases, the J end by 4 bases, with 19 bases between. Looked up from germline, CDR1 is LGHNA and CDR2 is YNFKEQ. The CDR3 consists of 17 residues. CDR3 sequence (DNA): TGTGCCAGCAGCCCCTCAGGTGGGAGAGCGGTCACCGGGGAGCTGTTTTTT. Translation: CASSPSGGRAVTGELFF.

This CDR3 is CAISESGGEGVGYGYTF. In DNA form, the CDR3 reads TGTGCCATCAGTGAGTCCGGTGGGGAGGGCGTCGGCTATGGCTACACCTTC. V usage is TRBV10-3 and J usage is TRBJ1-2; no clear D gene. The CDR3 length is 17 residues. With 0 bases removed from V and 4 bases from J, the gap between germline ends came to 18 bases. Germline V gives CDR1 ENHRY, CDR2 SYGVKD.

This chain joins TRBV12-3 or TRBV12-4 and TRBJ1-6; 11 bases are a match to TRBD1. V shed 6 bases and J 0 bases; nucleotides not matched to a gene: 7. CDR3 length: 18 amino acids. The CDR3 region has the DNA TGTGCCAGCAGGGGGGACAGGGGGGAAAGCTCCTATAATTCACCCCTCCACTTT. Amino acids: CASRGDRGESSYNSPLHF.

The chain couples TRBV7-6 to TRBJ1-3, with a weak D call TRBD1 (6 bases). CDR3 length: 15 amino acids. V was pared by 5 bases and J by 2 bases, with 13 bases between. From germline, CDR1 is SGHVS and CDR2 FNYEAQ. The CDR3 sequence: CASSPQGTTGNTIYF. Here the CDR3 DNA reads TGTGCCAGCAGCCCCCAGGGGACTACTGGAAACACCATATATTTT.

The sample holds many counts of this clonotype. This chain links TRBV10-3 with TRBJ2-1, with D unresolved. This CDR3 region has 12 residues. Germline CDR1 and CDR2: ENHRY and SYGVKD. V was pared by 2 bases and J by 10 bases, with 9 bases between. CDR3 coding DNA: TGTGCCATCAGTGAGGCATCTCTGGAGCAGTTCTTC. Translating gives CAISEASLEQFF.

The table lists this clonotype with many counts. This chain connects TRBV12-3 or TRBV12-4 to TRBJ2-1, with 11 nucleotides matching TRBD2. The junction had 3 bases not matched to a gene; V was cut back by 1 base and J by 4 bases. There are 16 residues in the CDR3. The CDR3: CASSLVGTSGYNEQFF. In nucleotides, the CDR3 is TGTGCCAGCAGTTTAGTTGGGACTAGCGGTTACAATGAGCAGTTCTTC.

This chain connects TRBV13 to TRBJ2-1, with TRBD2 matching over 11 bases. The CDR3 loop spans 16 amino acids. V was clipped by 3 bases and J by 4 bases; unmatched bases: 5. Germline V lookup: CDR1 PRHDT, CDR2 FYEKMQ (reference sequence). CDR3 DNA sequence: TGTGCCAGCAGCTTCCCTCTAGCGGGAGGTTACAATGAGCAGTTCTTC. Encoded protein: CASSFPLAGGYNEQFF.

This chain's CDR3 is CASSFTGRDTGELFF. The DNA of the CDR3 is TGTGCCAGCAGCTTCACGGGCAGGGACACCGGGGAGCTGTTTTTT. The chain joins TRBV11-2 to TRBJ2-2, with a possible D match to TRBD1 (5 bases). The length of the CDR3 is 15 residues. Germline CDR1 reads SGHAT; CDR2 reads FQNNGV. V shed 3 bases and J shed 3 bases, with 11 bases lying between them.

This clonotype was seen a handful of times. CDR3 nucleotides: TGTGCCAGCAGCTCGACAGGGGGCGGCTCCTTCACCGGGGAGCTGTTTTTT. Translated: CASSSTGGGSFTGELFF. V is TRBV12-3 or TRBV12-4 and J is TRBJ2-2; TRBD1 matches 10 bases. The CDR3 spans 17 residues. Trimming removed 6 bases from V and 4 bases from J; junction bases left unmatched: 11.

The CDR3 DNA reads TGTGCCAGCAGTTACTCGAAGGGGGACAGGTTTGGCTACACCTTC. This translates into CASSYSKGDRFGYTF. V usage is TRBV6-5 and J usage is TRBJ1-2; 8 bases line up with TRBD1. The J segment lost 7 bases and the V segment lost 0 bases, leaving 7 bases of the junction unmatched. The germline V gene encodes CDR1 MNHEY and CDR2 SVGAGI. This CDR3 is built from 15 residues.

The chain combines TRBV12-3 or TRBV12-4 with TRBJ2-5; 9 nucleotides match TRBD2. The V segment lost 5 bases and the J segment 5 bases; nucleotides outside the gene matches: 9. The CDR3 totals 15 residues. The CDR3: CASSPVAGVRETQYF. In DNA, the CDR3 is TGTGCCAGCAGTCCCGTAGCGGGAGTAAGGGAGACCCAGTACTTC.

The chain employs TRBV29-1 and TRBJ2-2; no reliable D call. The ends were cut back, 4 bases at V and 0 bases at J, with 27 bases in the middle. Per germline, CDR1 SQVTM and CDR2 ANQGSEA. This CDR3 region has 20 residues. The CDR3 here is CSVAGESAPRSNSNTGELFF. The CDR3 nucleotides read TGCAGCGTTGCTGGAGAGTCGGCCCCAAGGTCTAATTCGAACACCGGGGAGCTGTTTTTT.

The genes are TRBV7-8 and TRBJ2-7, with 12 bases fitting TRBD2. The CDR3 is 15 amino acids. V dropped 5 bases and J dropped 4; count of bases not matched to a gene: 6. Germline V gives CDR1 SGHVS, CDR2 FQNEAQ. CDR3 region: CASSGRTSGNYEQYF. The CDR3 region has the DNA TGTGCCAGCAGCGGCCGGACTAGCGGGAATTACGAGCAGTACTTC.

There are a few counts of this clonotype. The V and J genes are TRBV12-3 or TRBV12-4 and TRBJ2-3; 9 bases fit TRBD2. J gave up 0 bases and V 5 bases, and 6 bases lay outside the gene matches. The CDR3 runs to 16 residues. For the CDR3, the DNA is TGTGCCAGCAGTACGGGACTAGCCCCGAGCACAGATACGCAGTATTTT. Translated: CASSTGLAPSTDTQYF.

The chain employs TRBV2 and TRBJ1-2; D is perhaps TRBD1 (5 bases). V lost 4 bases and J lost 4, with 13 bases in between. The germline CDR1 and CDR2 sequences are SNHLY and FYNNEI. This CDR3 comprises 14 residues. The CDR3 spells CASSVREGTYGYTF. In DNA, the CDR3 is TGTGCCAGCAGTGTGAGGGAAGGGACCTATGGCTACACCTTC.

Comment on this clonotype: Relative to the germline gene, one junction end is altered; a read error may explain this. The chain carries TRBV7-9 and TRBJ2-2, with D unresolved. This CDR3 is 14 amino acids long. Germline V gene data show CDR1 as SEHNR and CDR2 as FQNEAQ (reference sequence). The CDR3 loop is CASDSWTKTGELFF. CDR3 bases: TGTGCCAGCGACTCATGGACGAAAACCGGGGAGCTGTTTTTT. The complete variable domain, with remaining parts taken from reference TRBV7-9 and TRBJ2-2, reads DTGVSQNPRHKITKRGQNVTFRCDPISEHNRLYWYRQTLGQGPEFLTYFQNEAQLEKSRLLSDRFSAERPKGSFSTLEIQRTEQGDSAMYLCASDSWTKTGELFFGEGSRLTVL.

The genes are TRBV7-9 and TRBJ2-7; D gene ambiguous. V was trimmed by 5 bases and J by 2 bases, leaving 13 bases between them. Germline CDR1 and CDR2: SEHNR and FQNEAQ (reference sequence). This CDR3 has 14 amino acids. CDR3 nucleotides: TGTGCCAGCAGCCCCGGTGCCAACGCCTACGAGCAGTACTTC. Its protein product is CASSPGANAYEQYF.

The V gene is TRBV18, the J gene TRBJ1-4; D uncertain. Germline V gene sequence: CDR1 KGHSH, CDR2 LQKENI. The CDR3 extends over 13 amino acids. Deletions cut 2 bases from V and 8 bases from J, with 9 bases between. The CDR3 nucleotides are TGTGCCAGCTCACCATCCTTCGGGGAAAAACTGTTTTTT. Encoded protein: CASSPSFGEKLFF.

The CDR3 DNA sequence: TGCGCCAGCAGCCAAGATGCGCAGGGGGTAGGGGACAATGAGCAGTTCTTC. Encoded protein: CASSQDAQGVGDNEQFF. The chain links TRBV4-1 to TRBJ2-1; 7 bases align to TRBD1. This CDR3 is built from 17 residues. V was clipped by 0 bases and J by 5 bases; unmatched bases: 10. CDR1 MGHRA and CDR2 YSYEKL come from the germline V gene.

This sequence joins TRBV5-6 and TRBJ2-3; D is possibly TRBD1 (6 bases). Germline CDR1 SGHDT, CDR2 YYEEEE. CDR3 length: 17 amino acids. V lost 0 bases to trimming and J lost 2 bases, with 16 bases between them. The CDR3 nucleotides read TGTGCCAGCAGCTTGGCCGGCGGACAGACTTTCACAGATACGCAGTATTTT. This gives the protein CASSLAGGQTFTDTQYF.

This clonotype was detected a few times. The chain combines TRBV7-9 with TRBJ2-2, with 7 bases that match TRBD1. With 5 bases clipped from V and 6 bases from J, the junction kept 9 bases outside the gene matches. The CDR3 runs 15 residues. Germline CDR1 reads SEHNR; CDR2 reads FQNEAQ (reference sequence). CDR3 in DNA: TGTGCCAGCAGCCCAACAGGGGTCGAGGCCGGGGAGCTGTTTTTT. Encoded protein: CASSPTGVEAGELFF.

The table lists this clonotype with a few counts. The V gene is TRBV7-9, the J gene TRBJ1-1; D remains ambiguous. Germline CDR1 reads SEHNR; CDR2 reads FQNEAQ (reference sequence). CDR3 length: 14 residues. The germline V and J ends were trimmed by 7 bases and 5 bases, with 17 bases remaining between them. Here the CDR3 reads CASIPPPLGTEAFF. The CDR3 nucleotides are TGTGCCAGCATTCCCCCCCCCTTGGGAACTGAAGCTTTCTTT.